What follows describes a single T cell receptor beta chain. Antigen specificity is unknown. The data were obtained in a study of cytomegalovirus exposure and HLA in healthy donors. Study observations and caveats: Rarity characterized most TCR sequences, yet some public TCRs appeared in many donors. The investigators catalogued 150 to 200 TCR beta chains as cytomegalovirus-associated.

Germline CDR1 reads SQVTM; CDR2 reads ANQGSEA. This CDR3 region has 14 residues. The V gene end was trimmed by 3 bases and the J gene end by 4 bases; junction bases not matched to a gene: 5. 13 Jbeta primers and 60 Vbeta primers were used for the PCR. Repertoires were generated with immunoSEQ multiplex PCR, while TCRdb's copy carries only in-frame clones and drops some. The sample data list around 140,000 clones. This sequence joins TRBV29-1 and TRBJ2-5; TRBD2 matches at 10 bases. The TCR comes from a male donor in good health and CMV-seronegative. Sequencing used PBMCs. The CDR3 DNA reads TGCAGCGTTGAGCTTAGCGGGGGGAGAGAGACCCAGTACTTC. The encoded protein is CSVELSGGRETQYF.